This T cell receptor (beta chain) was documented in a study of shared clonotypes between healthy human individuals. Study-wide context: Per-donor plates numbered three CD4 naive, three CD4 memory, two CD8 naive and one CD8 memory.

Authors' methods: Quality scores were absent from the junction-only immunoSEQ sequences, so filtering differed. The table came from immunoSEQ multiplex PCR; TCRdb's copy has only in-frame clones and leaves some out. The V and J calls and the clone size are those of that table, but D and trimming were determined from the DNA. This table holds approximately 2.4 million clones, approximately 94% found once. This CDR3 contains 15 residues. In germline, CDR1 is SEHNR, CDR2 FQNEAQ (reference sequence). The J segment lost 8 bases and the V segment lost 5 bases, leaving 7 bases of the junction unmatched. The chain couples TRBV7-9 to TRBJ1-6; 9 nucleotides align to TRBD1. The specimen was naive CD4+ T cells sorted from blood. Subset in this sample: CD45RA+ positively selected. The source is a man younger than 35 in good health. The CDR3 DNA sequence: TGTGCCAGCAGCCTCTCGGGACAGGGATATTCACCCCTCCACTTT. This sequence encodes CASSLSGQGYSPLHF.